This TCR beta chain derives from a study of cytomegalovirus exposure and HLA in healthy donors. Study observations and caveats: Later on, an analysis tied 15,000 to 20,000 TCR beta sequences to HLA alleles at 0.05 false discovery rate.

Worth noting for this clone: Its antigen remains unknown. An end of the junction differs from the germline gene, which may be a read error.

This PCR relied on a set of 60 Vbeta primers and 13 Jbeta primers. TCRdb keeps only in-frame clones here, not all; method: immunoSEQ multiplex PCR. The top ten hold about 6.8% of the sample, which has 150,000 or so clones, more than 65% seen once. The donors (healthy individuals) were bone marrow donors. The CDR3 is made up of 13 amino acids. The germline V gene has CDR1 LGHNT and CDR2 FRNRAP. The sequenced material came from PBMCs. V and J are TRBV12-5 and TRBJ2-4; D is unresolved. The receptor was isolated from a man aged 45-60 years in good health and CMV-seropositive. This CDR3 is CASGLDGGKLQYF. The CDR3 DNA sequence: TGTGCTAGTGGCTTGGATGGCGGTAAGCTTCAGTACTTC. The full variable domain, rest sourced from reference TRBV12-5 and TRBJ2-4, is DARVTQTPRHKVTEMGQEVTMRCQPILGHNTVFWYRQTMMQGLELLAYFRNRAPLDDSGMPKDRFSAEMPDATLATLKIQPSEPRDSAVYFCASGLDGGKLQYFGAGTRLSVL.